This T cell receptor (beta chain) was found in a study of technical replicates of blood from several donors. The data were produced by immunoSEQ multiplex PCR, yet TCRdb's version contains in-frame clones alone and is incomplete. This table holds about 68,000 clones, 95% to 97% found once. The sample holds one count of this clone. V was clipped by 0 bases and J by 2 bases; unmatched bases: 3. The CDR3 is 16 amino acids. The germline V gene has CDR1 SGHVS and CDR2 FNYEAQ. This sequence joins TRBV7-6 and TRBJ2-3; 9 bases are shared with TRBD2. The sequenced sample was T cells isolated from PBMCs. This TCR was recovered from a human donor in good health. The chain's CDR3 is CASSLASSGVTDTQYF. CDR3 bases: TGTGCCAGCAGCTTAGCTTCTAGCGGGGTCACAGATACGCAGTATTTT.